These T cell receptor beta chains were read from a single sample in a study of human T cells and chemical hapten exposure. TCRdb re-called the RACE reads through MiXCR, storing one row per CDR3 protein. The table records 75,000 to 95,000 distinct CDR3 sequences, roughly 11% of them present only once. The sample was whole blood, taken in connection with sensitization to the hapten diphenylcyclopropenone (DPC). The source is a man aged 40-49 years with alopecia areata. Some clones in this sample may be carry-over from other donors' samples. CDR3s include the opening cysteine and the closing phenylalanine or tryptophan. D genes are given only for firm matches. The size of a clone is reported for some rows only, either as once, few or many, or as a class for expanded clones.

V gene	clone size	D gene	J gene	CDR3 length	CDR3 protein	CDR3 DNA
TRBV20-1	many	-	TRBJ2-5	13	CSARGGGQETQYF	TGCAGTGCTAGGGGAGGGGGGCAAGAGACCCAGTACTTC
TRBV5-6	-	-	TRBJ2-3	10	CARPFGTQYF	TGTGCCCGCCCATTTGGTACGCAGTATTTT
TRBV14	many	-	TRBJ1-6	15	CASSQAPAYNSPLHF	TGTGCCAGCAGCCAAGCACCGGCTTATAATTCACCCCTCCACTTT
TRBV29-1	once	-	TRBJ2-1	12	CSVGVGVGEQFF	TGCAGCGTGGGGGTGGGAGTGGGAGAGCAGTTCTTC
TRBV6-1	-	-	TRBJ2-1	15	CASSEADGTYNEQFF	TGTGCCAGCAGTGAAGCGGATGGTACCTACAATGAGCAGTTCTTC
TRBV9	few	TRBD2	TRBJ2-3	14	CASRATGGSDTQYF	TGTGCCAGCAGAGCGACGGGAGGAAGTGATACGCAGTATTTT
TRBV24-1	-	TRBD1	TRBJ2-3	17	CATGGPLWGQSTDTQYF	TGTGCCACCGGCGGGCCCCTATGGGGACAGAGCACAGATACGCAGTATTTT
TRBV27	many	-	TRBJ1-2	15	CASSFLAGIFGGYTF	TGTGCCAGCAGTTTTTTGGCGGGAATATTTGGTGGCTACACCTTC
TRBV7-9	many	-	TRBJ1-1	13	CASSPTMNTEAFF	TGTGCCAGCAGCCCAACCATGAACACTGAAGCTTTCTTT
TRBV7-2	-	TRBD2	TRBJ2-7	18	CASSRPGTSGPWAYEQYF	TGTGCCAGCAGCCGGCCCGGGACTAGCGGCCCCTGGGCCTACGAGCAGTACTTC
TRBV12-3/TRBV12-4	few	TRBD2	TRBJ2-1	14	CASSPTSGRTEQFF	TGTGCCAGCAGTCCGACTAGCGGGAGAACTGAGCAGTTCTTC
TRBV28	-	-	TRBJ2-3	14	CATLGGLRADTQYF	TGTGCCACCCTGGGGGGCCTAAGAGCAGATACGCAGTATTTT
TRBV3-1	-	-	TRBJ2-2	14	CASSHLGETGELFF	TGTGCCAGCAGCCATTTAGGGGAAACCGGGGAGCTGTTTTTT
TRBV29-1	many	-	TRBJ1-2	14	CSVDANPSGYGYTF	TGCAGCGTTGATGCTAATCCGAGCGGCTATGGCTACACCTTC
TRBV6-2/TRBV6-3	few	TRBD2	TRBJ2-3	18	CASRPNAGTSGRSNTQYF	TGTGCCAGCAGACCCAACGCCGGGACTAGCGGGAGAAGTAATACGCAGTATTTT
TRBV20-1	many	TRBD1	TRBJ1-5	15	CSARGTGQRNQPQHF	TGCAGTGCTAGGGGAACGGGACAGAGGAATCAGCCCCAGCATTTT
TRBV12-3/TRBV12-4	many	-	TRBJ1-6	15	CASVLTGTLNSPLHF	TGTGCCAGCGTATTAACCGGGACTCTTAATTCACCCCTCCACTTT
TRBV12-3/TRBV12-4	few	-	TRBJ1-3	15	CASSLDGALGNTIYF	TGTGCCAGCAGCTTGGATGGGGCGCTTGGAAACACCATATATTTT